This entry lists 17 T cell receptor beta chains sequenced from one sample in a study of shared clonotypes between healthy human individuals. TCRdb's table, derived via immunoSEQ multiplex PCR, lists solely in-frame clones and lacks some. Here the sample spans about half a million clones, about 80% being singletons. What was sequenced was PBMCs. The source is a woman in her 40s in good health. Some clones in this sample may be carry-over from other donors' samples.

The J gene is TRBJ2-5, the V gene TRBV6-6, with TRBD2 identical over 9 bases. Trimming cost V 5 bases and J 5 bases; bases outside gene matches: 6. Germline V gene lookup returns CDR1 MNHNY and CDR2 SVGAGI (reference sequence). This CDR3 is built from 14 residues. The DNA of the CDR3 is TGTGCCAGCAGTGGTAGCGGGAGTGGGGAGACCCAGTACTTC. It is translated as CASSGSGSGETQYF.

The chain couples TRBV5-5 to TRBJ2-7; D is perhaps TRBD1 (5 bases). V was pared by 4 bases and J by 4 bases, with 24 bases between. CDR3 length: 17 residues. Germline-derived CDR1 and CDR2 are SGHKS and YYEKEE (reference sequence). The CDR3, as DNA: TGTGCCAGCAGCCCCAGGACCCTGGCGACAGCCGCTTACGAGCAGTACTTC. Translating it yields CASSPRTLATAAYEQYF.

CDR3 nucleotides: TGTGCCAGCAGCTGGCAAGACAATCAGCCCCAGCATTTT. Encoded protein: CASSWQDNQPQHF. V usage is TRBV7-2 and J usage is TRBJ1-5, with D unclear. Germline V gene sequence: CDR1 SGHTA, CDR2 FQGNSA. The CDR3 is made up of 13 amino acids. The V end was cut by 4 bases, the J end by 3 bases, with 7 bases between.

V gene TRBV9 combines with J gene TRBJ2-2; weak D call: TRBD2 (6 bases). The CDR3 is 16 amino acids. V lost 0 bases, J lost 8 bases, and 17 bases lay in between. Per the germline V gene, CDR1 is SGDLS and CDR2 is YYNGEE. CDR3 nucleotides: TGTGCCAGCAGCGTAGACGGCGGGGCCCGCACTGGGGAGCTGTTTTTT. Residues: CASSVDGGARTGELFF.

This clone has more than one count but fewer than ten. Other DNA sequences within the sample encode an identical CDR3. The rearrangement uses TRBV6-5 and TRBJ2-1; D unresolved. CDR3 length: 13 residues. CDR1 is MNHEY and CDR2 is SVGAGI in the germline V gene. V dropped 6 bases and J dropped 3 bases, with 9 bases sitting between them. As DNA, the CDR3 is TGTGCCAGCAGGGTCGACTTCTACAATGAGCAGTTCTTC. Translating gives CASRVDFYNEQFF.

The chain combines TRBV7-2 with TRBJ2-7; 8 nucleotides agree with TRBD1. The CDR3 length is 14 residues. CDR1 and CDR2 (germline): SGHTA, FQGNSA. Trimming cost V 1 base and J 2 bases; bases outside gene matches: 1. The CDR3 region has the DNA TGTGCCAGCAGCTTAGAACAGGGGGCCTACGAGCAGTACTTC. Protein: CASSLEQGAYEQYF.

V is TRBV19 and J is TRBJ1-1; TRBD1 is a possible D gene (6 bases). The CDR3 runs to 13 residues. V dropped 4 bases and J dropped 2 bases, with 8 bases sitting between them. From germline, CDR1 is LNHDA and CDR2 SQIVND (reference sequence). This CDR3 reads CASSTGANTEAFF. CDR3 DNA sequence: TGTGCCAGTAGTACAGGGGCAAACACTGAAGCTTTCTTT.

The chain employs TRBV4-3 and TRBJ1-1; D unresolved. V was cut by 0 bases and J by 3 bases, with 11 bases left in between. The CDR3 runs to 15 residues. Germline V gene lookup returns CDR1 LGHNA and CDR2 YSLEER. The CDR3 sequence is CASSQEGLQYTEAFF. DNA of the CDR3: TGCGCCAGCAGCCAAGAGGGCCTACAATACACTGAAGCTTTCTTT.

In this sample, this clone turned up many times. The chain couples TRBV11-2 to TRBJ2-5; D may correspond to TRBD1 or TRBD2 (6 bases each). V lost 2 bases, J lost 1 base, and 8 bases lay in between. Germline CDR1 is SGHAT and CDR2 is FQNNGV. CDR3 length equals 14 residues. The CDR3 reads CASSLRGVQETQYF. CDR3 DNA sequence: TGTGCCAGCAGCTTAAGGGGGGTCCAAGAGACCCAGTACTTC.

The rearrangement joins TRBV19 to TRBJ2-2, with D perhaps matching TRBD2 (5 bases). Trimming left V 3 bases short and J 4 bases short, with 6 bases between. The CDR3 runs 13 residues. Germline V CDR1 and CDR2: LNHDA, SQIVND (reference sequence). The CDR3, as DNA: TGTGCCAGTAGTATCGGAGGCACCGGGGAGCTGTTTTTT. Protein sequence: CASSIGGTGELFF.

The CDR3 sequence is CASSLGTGWMNTEAFF. CDR3 nucleotides: TGTGCCAGCAGCCTTGGGACAGGGTGGATGAACACTGAAGCTTTCTTT. This chain uses TRBV7-3 with TRBJ1-1, with TRBD1 identical over 9 bases. Germline trimming cut 5 bases from V and 0 bases from J; bases unmatched to any gene: 7. CDR1 is SGHTA and CDR2 is FQGTGA in the germline V gene. CDR3 size: 16 residues.

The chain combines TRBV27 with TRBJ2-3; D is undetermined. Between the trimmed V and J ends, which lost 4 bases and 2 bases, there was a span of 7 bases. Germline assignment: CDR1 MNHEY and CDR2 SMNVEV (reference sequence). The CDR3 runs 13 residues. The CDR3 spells CASSSWDTDTQYF. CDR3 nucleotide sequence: TGTGCCAGCAGTTCCTGGGACACAGATACGCAGTATTTT.

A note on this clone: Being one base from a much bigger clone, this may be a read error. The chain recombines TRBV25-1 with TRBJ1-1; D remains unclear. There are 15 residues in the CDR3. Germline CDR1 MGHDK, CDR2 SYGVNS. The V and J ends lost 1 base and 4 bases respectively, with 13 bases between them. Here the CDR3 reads CASSEWSLGSTEAFF. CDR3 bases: TGTGCCAGCAGTGAATGGAGTCTGGGTTCCACTGAAGCTTTCTTT.

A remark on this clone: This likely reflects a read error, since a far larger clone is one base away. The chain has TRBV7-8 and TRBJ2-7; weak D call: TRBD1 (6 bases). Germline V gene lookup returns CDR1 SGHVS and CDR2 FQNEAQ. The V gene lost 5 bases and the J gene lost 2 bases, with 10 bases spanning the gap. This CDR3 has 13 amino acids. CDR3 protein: CASSKDRAYEQYF. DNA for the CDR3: TGTGCCAGCAGCAAGGACAGAGCCTACGAGCAGTACTTC.

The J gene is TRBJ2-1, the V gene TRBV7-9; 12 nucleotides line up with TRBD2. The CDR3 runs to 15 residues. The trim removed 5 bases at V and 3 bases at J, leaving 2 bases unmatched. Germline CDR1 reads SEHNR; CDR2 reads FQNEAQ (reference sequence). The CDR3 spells CASSRTSGDYNEQFF. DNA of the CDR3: TGTGCCAGCAGCCGGACTAGCGGGGACTACAATGAGCAGTTCTTC.

The DNA for the CDR3 is TGTGCCAGCAGCCCGCGAAACCCCCAGGGGACGAGCAATCAGCCCCAGCATTTT. It encodes CASSPRNPQGTSNQPQHF. V gene TRBV2 combines with J gene TRBJ1-5, with a tentative D call TRBD1 (6 bases). Trimming shortened V by 6 bases and J by 1 base, and 22 bases separated the two germline ends. The CDR3 runs to 18 residues. Germline V gives CDR1 SNHLY, CDR2 FYNNEI.

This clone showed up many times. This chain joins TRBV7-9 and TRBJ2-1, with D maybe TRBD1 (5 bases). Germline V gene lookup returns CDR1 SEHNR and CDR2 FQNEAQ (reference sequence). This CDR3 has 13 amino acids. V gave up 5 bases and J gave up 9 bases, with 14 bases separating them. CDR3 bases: TGTGCCAGCAGCCGGCCGGATCAGGGTGAGCAGTTCTTC. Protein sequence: CASSRPDQGEQFF. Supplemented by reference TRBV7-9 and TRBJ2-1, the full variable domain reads DTGVSQNPRHKITKRGQNVTFRCDPISEHNRLYWYRQTLGQGPEFLTYFQNEAQLEKSRLLSDRFSAERPKGSFSTLEIQRTEQGDSAMYLCASSRPDQGEQFFGPGTRLTVL.